This T cell receptor beta chain was documented in a study of beta chain features in type 1 diabetes. The isolated RNA, all of it, was reverse transcribed, so expressed TCRB transcripts were what got sequenced. Method: immunoSEQ multiplex PCR; TCRdb's copy keeps in-frame clones and lacks some. This table holds approximately 600,000 clones, 12% found once. Study-wide results and limits: A moderate, significant TCRB CDR3 shortening appeared in type 1 diabetes across four CD4+ subsets. Cells expressing TCR highly could be over-represented by cDNA sequencing. More deletions and fewer insertions at VDJ junctions were found in patients with type 1 diabetes.

CD45RO/CCR7/CD25/CD127/CD95/CD27 sorting isolated CD4+ naive, central memory, regulatory and stem cell-like memory cells. A word on this clone: Its specificity is not known.

V lost 3 bases and J lost 1, with 7 bases in between. The CDR3 consists of 13 residues. Germline CDR1 is MDHEN and CDR2 is SYDVKM. The rearrangement links TRBV28 to TRBJ2-7; D gene uncertain. Sample: naive CD4+ T cells from blood. The sequence was collected from a man aged 30 to 39 with type 1 diabetes. CDR3 protein: CASSFLGSYEQYF. DNA for the CDR3: TGTGCCAGCAGTTTTCTCGGTTCCTACGAGCAGTACTTC.